The entry below describes one T cell receptor beta chain. Compared with germline, one end of the junction differs, possibly owing to a read error. In germline, CDR1 is SGHDN, CDR2 FVKESK. This CDR3 contains 13 residues. The data were taken from a study of blood T cell repertoires in COVID-19. Looking at the study overall: Some COVID-19 samples were acute and others convalescent; all came from the United States, Italy and Spain. The cDNA or gDNA used as material had been derived from T cells, B-cell-depleted T cells, or PBMCs.

In the study's own analysis: Estimated nucleated cell counts came from reference gene primer amplification. Method: immunoSEQ multiplex PCR; TCRdb's copy keeps in-frame clones and lacks some. That table furnishes V, J and clone size, whereas the DNA furnished D and trimming. The sample contains 95,000 to 110,000 clones, about four fifths of which appear only once. The chain is built from TRBV14 and TRBJ2-3, with D maybe TRBD1 (6 bases). The TCR originated in a woman of 80 years or more with active or convalescent COVID-19. Sequenced input: peripheral blood. The CDR3 bases are TGTGCCAGCAGCCAAGATAGGGACACCCCCGTCCTTTTT. Translated: CASSQDRDTPVLF. Combining the CDR3 with reference TRBV14 and TRBJ2-3 gives the whole variable domain EAGVTQFPSHSVIEKGQTVTLRCDPISGHDNLYWYRRVMGKEIKFLLHFVKESKQDESGMPNNRFLAERTGGTYSTLKVQPAELEDSGVYFCASSQDRDTPVLFGPGTRLTVL.